This T cell receptor beta chain was retrieved from a study of cytomegalovirus exposure and HLA in healthy donors. The V gene lost 1 base and the J gene lost 2 bases, with 12 bases spanning the gap. From germline, CDR1 is KGHSH and CDR2 LQKENI. This CDR3 is built from 16 residues. It was with 60 Vbeta and 13 Jbeta primers that the PCR ran. Data came from immunoSEQ multiplex PCR; TCRdb stores just in-frame clones and leaves some out. Of approximately 150,000 clones listed, around 86% were seen once; the top ten hold 2.9%. This receptor was identified in a woman aged 25 to 39 in good health and CMV-seronegative. The V gene is TRBV18, the J gene TRBJ2-4; the D gene is possibly TRBD1 (7 bases). The specimen was PBMCs. The CDR3 reads CASSPRGTATKNIQYF. In DNA, the CDR3 is TGTGCCAGCTCACCACGCGGGACAGCCACCAAAAACATTCAGTACTTC.